These 6 T cell receptor beta chains share one sample of origin, sequenced in a study of CD8+ T cells in alopecia areata. The treatment: oral pan-JAK inhibitor, 5-10 mg twice daily. Extracted RNA was reverse transcribed, and the resulting cDNA served as sequencing template. Data came from immunoSEQ multiplex PCR; TCRdb stores just in-frame clones and leaves some out. This repertoire shows approximately 140,000 clones, about four fifths found once; its top ten account for 20% to 25%. Sequencing was performed on CD8+ T cells sorted from blood, taken at week 4, from a patient treated with tofacitinib. These receptor sequences come from a human donor with alopecia areata.

In this sample, this clone turned up once. The chain recombines TRBV25-1 with TRBJ2-5; tentatively, D is TRBD1 or TRBD2 (6 bases each). V lost 3 bases and J 0 bases, leaving 14 bases between the germline ends. Germline CDR1 and CDR2: MGHDK and SYGVNS. This CDR3 spans 16 amino acids. CDR3 DNA sequence: TGTGCCAGCAGTGAGGGAGGACAGAGGTACCAAGAGACCCAGTACTTC. This sequence encodes CASSEGGQRYQETQYF.

This chain links TRBV7-9 with TRBJ1-2; 8 nucleotides agree with TRBD1. CDR1 SEHNR and CDR2 FQNEAQ come from the germline V gene (reference sequence). CDR3 length equals 18 residues. V shed 2 bases, J shed 4 bases, and the junction held 15 bases outside the gene matches. CDR3 loop: CASSLTPGQDGAGYGYTF. CDR3 nucleotides: TGTGCCAGCAGCTTAACCCCGGGACAGGACGGTGCTGGCTATGGCTACACCTTC. Using reference TRBV7-9 and TRBJ1-2 for the parts outside the CDR3, the full variable domain is DTGVSQNPRHKITKRGQNVTFRCDPISEHNRLYWYRQTLGQGPEFLTYFQNEAQLEKSRLLSDRFSAERPKGSFSTLEIQRTEQGDSAMYLCASSLTPGQDGAGYGYTFGSGTRLTVV.

The rearrangement links TRBV19 to TRBJ1-2; D not certain. V was pared by 8 bases and J by 3 bases, with 13 bases between. Germline loops: CDR1 LNHDA, CDR2 SQIVND (reference sequence). The CDR3 spans 13 residues. The CDR3 sequence is CASFRPLDYGYTF. The CDR3 coding sequence is TGTGCCAGTTTCCGACCGCTAGACTATGGCTACACCTTC. The full variable domain, rest sourced from reference TRBV19 and TRBJ1-2, is DGGITQSPKYLFRKEGQNVTLSCEQNLNHDAMYWYRQDPGQGLRLIYYSQIVNDFQKGDIAEGYSVSREKKESFPLTVTSAQKNPTAFYLCASFRPLDYGYTFGSGTRLTVV.

The chain joins TRBV25-1 to TRBJ2-5; 14 bases align to TRBD2. Germline CDR1 and CDR2: MGHDK and SYGVNS. V lost 3 bases and J lost 4; bases outside the gene matches: 7. The CDR3 extends over 17 amino acids. The CDR3 is CASSDLRLAGGPETQYF. The DNA for the CDR3 is TGTGCCAGCAGTGACCTCAGACTAGCGGGGGGGCCAGAGACCCAGTACTTC. The full variable domain, with the rest looked up from reference TRBV25-1 and TRBJ2-5, is EADIYQTPRYLVIGTGKKITLECSQTMGHDKMYWYQQDPGMELHLIHYSYGVNSTEKGDLSSESTVSRIRTEHFPLTLESARPSHTSQYLCASSDLRLAGGPETQYFGPGTRLLVL.

This chain links TRBV5-6 with TRBJ2-7; TRBD1 aligns across 9 bases. V lost 2 bases to trimming and J lost 2 bases; unmatched junction nucleotides: 5. Germline CDR1 is SGHDT and CDR2 is YYEEEE. This CDR3 comprises 15 residues. The CDR3 reads CASSFGTGRPYEQYF. For the CDR3, the DNA is TGTGCCAGCAGCTTCGGGACAGGGCGCCCCTACGAGCAGTACTTC.

This clone was counted between two and nine times. The chain has TRBV6-5 and TRBJ2-3, with TRBD1 matching over 9 bases. Germline assignment: CDR1 MNHEY and CDR2 SVGAGI. The CDR3 has 15 amino acids. Trimming took 5 bases from V and 3 from J; bases not matched to a gene: 6. CDR3 protein: CASSLTGGTTDTQYF. In DNA form, the CDR3 reads TGTGCCAGCAGTCTTACAGGGGGCACGACAGATACGCAGTATTTT.